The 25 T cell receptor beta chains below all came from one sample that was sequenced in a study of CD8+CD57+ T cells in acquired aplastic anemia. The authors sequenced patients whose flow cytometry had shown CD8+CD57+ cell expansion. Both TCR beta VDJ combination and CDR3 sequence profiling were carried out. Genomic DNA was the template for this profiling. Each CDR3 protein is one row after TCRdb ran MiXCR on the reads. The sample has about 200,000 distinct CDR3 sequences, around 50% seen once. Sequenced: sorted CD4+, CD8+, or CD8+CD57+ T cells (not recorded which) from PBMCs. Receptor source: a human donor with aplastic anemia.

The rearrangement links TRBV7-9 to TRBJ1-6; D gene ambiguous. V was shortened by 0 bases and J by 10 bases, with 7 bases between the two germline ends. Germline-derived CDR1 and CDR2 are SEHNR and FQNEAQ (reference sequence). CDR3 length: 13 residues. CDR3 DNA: TGTGCCAGCAGCTTAGCCTTTGTCTCACCCCTCCACTTT. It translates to CASSLAFVSPLHF. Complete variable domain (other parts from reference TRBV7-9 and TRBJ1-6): DTGVSQNPRHKITKRGQNVTFRCDPISEHNRLYWYRQTLGQGPEFLTYFQNEAQLEKSRLLSDRFSAERPKGSFSTLEIQRTEQGDSAMYLCASSLAFVSPLHFGNGTRLTVT.

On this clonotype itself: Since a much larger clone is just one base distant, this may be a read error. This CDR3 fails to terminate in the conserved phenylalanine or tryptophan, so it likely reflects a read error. CDR3 sequence (DNA): TGTGCCAGTACGGACAGGAGTGCAACTAATGAAAAACTGTTTCTT. It yields the protein CASTDRSATNEKLFL. This chain joins TRBV19 and TRBJ1-4; TRBD1 matches 7 bases. The V gene end was trimmed by 7 bases and the J gene end by 0 bases; junction bases not matched to a gene: 5. This CDR3 has 15 amino acids. Looked up from germline, CDR1 is LNHDA and CDR2 is SQIVND (reference sequence).

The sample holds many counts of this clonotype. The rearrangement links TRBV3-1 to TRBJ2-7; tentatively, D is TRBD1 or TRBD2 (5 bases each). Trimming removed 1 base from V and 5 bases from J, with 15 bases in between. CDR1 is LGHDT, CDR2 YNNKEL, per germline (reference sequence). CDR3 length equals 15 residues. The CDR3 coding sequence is TGTGCCAGCAGCCAAGTCGAGGGGCCCGGGGACGAGCAGTACTTC. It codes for CASSQVEGPGDEQYF.

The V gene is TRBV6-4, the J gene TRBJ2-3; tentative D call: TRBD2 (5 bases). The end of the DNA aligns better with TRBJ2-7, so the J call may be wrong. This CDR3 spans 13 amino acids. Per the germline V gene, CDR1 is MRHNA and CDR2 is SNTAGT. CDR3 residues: CASSPDFYDEQYF. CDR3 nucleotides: TGTGCCAGCAGCCCGGACTTTTACGATGAGCAGTACTTC.

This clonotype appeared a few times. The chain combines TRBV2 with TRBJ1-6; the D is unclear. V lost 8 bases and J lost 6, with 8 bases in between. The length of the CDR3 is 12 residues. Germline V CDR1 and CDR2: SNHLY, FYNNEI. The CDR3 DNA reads TGTGCCAGCGAAGTGGGTAATTCACCCCTCCACTTT. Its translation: CASEVGNSPLHF.

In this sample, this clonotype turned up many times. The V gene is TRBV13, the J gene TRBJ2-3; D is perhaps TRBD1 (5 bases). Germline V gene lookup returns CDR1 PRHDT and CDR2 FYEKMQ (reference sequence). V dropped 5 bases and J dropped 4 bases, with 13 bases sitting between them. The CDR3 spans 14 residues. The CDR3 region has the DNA TGTGCCAGCAGCAAAGGGGTAGGTGCAGATACGCAGTATTTT. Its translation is CASSKGVGADTQYF.

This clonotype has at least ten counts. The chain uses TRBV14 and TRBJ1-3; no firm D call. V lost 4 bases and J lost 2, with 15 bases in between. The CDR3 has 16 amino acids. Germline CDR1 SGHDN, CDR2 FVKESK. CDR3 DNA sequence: TGTGCCAGCAGCCGGACTTTAACCCCGCCTGGAAACACCATATATTTT. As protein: CASSRTLTPPGNTIYF.

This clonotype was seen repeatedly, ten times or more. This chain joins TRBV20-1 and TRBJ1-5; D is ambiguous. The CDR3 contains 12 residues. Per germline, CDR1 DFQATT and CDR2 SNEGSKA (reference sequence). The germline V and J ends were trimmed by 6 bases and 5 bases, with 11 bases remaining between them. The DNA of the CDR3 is TGCAGTGCCTCGGACCCGGATCAGCCCCAGCATTTT. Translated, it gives CSASDPDQPQHF.

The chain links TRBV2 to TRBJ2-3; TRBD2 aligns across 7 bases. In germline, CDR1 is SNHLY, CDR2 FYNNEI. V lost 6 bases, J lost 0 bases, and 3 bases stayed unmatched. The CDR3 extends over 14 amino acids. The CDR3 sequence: CASRREGSTDTQYF. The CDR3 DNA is TGTGCCAGCAGGAGGGAGGGGAGCACAGATACGCAGTATTTT.

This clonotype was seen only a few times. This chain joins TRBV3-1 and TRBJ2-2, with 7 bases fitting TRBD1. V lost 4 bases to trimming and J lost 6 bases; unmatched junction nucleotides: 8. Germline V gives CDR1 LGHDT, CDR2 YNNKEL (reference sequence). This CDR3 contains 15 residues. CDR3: CASSPTRDRAGELFF. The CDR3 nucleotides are TGTGCCAGCAGCCCGACAAGGGACAGAGCCGGGGAGCTGTTTTTT.

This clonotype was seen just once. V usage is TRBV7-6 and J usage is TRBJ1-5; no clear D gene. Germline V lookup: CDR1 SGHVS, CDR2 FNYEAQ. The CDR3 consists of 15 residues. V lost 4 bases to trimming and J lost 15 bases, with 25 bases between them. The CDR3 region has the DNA TGTGCCAGCAGCTGTAAGGTCAGTGGATTACCCCTATGGCATTTT. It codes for CASSCKVSGLPLWHF. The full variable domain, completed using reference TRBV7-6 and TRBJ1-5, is GAGVSQSPRYKVTKRGQDVALRCDPISGHVSLYWYRQALGQGPEFLTYFNYEAQQDKSGLPNDRFSAERPEGSISTLTIQRTEQRDSAMYRCASSCKVSGLPLWHFGDGTRLSIL.

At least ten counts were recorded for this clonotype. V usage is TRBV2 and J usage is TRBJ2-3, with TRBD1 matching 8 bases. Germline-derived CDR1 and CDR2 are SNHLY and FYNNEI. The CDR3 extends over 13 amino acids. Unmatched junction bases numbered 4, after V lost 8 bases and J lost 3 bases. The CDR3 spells CASGRQGTDTQYF. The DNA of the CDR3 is TGTGCCAGCGGCAGACAGGGGACAGATACGCAGTATTTT.

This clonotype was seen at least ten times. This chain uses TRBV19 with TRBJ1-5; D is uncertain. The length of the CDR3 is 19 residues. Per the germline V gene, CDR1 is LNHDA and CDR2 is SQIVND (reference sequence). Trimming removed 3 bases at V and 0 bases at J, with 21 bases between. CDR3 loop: CASSIPLSNSDYSNQPQHF. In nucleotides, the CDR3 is TGTGCCAGTAGTATTCCACTCTCGAACAGTGACTATAGCAATCAGCCCCAGCATTTT.

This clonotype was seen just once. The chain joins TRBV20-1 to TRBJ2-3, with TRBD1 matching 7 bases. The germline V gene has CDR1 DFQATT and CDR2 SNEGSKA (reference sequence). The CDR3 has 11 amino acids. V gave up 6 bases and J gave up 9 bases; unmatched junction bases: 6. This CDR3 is CSAHSGQTQYF. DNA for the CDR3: TGCAGTGCCCACTCGGGACAGACGCAGTATTTT.

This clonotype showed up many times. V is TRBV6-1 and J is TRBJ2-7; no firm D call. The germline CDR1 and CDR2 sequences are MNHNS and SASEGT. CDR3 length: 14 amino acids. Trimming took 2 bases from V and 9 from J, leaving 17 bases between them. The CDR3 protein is CASSETDPGVGQYF. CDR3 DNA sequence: TGTGCCAGCAGTGAAACGGATCCGGGCGTCGGGCAGTACTTC.

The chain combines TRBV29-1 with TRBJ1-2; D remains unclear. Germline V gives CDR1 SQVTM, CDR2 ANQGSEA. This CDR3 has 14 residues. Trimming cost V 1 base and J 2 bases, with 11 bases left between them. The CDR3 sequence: CSVEGRGKNYGYTF. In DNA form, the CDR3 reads TGCAGCGTTGAAGGGCGCGGGAAAAACTATGGCTACACCTTC.

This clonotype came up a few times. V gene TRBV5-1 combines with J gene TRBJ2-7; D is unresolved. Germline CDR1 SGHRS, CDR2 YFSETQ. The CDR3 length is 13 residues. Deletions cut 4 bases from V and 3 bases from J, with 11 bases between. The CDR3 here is CASSLGLGYEQYF. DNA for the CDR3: TGCGCCAGCAGCCTAGGGTTAGGCTACGAGCAGTACTTC. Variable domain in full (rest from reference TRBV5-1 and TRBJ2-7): KAGVTQTPRYLIKTRGQQVTLSCSPISGHRSVSWYQQTPGQGLQFLFEYFSETQRNKGNFPGRFSGRQFSNSRSEMNVSTLELGDSALYLCASSLGLGYEQYFGPGTRLTVT.

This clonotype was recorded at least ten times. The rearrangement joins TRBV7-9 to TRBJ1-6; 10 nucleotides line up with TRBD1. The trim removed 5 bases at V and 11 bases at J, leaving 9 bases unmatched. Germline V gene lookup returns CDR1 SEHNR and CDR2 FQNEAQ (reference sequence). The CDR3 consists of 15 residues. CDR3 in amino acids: CASSHGTGENTPLHF. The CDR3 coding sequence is TGTGCCAGCAGCCATGGGACAGGGGAAAATACACCCCTCCACTTT.

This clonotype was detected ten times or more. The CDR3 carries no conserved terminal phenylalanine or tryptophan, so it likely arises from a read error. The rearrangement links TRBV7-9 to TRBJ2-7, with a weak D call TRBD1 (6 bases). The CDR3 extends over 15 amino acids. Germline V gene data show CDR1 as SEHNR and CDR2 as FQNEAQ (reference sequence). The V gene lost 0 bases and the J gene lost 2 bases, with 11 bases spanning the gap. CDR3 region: CASSLATGQTYEQYL. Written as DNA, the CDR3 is TGTGCCAGCAGCTTAGCGACAGGACAAACCTACGAGCAGTACCTC.

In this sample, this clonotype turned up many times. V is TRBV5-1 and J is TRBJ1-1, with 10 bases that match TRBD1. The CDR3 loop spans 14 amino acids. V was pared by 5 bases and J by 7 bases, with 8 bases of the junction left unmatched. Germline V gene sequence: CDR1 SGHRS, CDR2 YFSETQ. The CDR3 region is CASRYDRGLSEAFF. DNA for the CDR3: TGCGCCAGCAGATATGACAGGGGGCTCAGTGAAGCTTTCTTT.

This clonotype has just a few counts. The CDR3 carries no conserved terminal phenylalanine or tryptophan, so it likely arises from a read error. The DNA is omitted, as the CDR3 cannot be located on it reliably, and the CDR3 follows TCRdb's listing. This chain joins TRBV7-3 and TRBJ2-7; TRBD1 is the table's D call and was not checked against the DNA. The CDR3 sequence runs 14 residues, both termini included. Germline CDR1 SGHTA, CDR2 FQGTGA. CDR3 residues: CASSPGGGSYEQYS.

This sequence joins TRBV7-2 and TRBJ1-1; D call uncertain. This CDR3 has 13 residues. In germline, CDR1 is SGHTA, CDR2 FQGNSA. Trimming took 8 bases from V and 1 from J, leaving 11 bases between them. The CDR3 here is CASAISQNTEAFF. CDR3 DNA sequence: TGTGCCAGCGCGATTTCACAGAACACTGAAGCTTTCTTT.

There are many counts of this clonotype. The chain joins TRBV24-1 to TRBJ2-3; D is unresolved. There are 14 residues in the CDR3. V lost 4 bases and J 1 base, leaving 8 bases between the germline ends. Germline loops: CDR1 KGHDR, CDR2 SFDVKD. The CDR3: CATSDQDRTDTQYF. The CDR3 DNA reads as TGTGCCACCAGTGACCAGGACCGCACAGATACGCAGTATTTT.

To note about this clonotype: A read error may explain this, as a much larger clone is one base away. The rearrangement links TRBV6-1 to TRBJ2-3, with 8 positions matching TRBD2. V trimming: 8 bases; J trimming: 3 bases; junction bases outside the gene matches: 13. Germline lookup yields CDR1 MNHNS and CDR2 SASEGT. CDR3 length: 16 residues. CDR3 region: CASGGMGLVRTDTQYF. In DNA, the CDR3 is TGTGCCAGCGGGGGTATGGGACTAGTCCGTACAGATACGCAGTATTTT.

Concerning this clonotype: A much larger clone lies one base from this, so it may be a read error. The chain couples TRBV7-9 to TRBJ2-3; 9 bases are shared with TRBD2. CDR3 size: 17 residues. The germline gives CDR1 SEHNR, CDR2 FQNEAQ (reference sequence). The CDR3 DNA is TGTGCCAGCAGCTTAGCGGTTGATAGCGGGAGCAGAGATACGCAGTATTTT. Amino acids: CASSLAVDSGSRDTQYF.